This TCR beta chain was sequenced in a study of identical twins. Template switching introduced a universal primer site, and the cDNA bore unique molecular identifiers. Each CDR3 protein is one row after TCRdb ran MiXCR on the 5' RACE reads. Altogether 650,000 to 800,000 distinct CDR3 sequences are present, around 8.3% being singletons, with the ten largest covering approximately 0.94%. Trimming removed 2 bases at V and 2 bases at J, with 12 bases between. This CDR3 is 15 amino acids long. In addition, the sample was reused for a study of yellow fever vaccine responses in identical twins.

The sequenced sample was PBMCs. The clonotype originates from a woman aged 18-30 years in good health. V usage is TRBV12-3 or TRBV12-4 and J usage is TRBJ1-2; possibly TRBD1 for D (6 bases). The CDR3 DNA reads TGTGCCAGCAGTTTATTACCAACAGGGAACTATGGCTACACCTTC. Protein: CASSLLPTGNYGYTF.